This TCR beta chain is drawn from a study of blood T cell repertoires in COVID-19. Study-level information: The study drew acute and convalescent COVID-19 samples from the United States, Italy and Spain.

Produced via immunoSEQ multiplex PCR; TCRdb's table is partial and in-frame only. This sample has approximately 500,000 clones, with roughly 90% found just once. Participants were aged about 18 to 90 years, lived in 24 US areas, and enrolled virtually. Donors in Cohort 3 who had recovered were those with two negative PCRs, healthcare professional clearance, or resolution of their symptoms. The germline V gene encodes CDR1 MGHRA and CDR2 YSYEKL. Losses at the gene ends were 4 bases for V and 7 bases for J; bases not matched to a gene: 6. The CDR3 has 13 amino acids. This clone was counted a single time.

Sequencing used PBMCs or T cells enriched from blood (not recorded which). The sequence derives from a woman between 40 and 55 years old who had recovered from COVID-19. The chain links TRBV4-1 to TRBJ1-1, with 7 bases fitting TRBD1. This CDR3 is CASSRGQVIEAFF. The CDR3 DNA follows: TGCGCCAGCAGCCGCGGACAGGTCATTGAAGCTTTCTTT.